This TCR beta chain was identified during a study of OX40 agonist ivuxolimab in advanced cancers. Some background on the complete study: The costimulatory receptor OX40 (CD134) was targeted by ivuxolimab, a fully human IgG2 agonistic monoclonal antibody. Partial responses occurred in three dose-escalation patients, of whom one had hepatocellular carcinoma and two had cutaneous melanoma. The paper describes the monotherapy dose-escalation part (N of about 54 patients) of the phase I trial of ivuxolimab. A male proportion of 82.7% and a mean age of 60 years, ranging from about 23 to 90, were recorded for the dose-escalation cohort. Of the roughly 54 dose-escalation patients, hepatocellular carcinoma was present in around 20, melanoma in some 15, renal cell carcinoma in 9 and head and neck cancer in 9. Intravenous ivuxolimab was administered to patients every 2 weeks at six dose levels: 0.01, 0.1, 0.3, 1.5, 3 and 10 mg/kg. Patients were allowed to have had prior anti-PD-1, anti-PD-L1 or anti-CTLA-4 therapy, and approximately 40% of the dose-escalation patients had been treated with checkpoint inhibitors. The point of sequencing TCRbeta in the periphery was to test whether ivuxolimab changed TCR sequence diversity and drove clonal T-cell expansion.

What the study reported, not specific to this receptor: In the 0.1-3.0 mg/kg groups, partial responders had among the lowest normalized peripheral clonal expansion, particularly in CD8+ T cells. After ivuxolimab, expanded clones were on average more numerous among CD8+ T cells than among CD4+ T cells. The antigen specificity of the peripheral T cells that underwent clonal expansion was not determined. Low levels of normalized T-cell clonal expansion were also seen in some patients who did not respond. At doses from 0.1 to 3.0 mg/kg, clonal expansion was seen in both CD4+ and CD8+ blood T cells between baseline and week 6.

With regard to this clone: The antigen it recognizes is unknown. No qualities accompany the bases; no much larger clone lies one base away.

To sequence the TCRbeta CDR3 region, genomic DNA was isolated from the sorted cells. The immunoSEQ Assay was used to sequence the TCRbeta CDR3 regions. Entries here come from immuneACCESS through TCRdb and include only in-frame sequences with V and J called. Some clones fail to appear in such tables; in the studies checked, an unresolved V gene covers under half of the shortfall, and the cause of the remainder is unknown. The sample contains fewer than 35,000 clones, approximately 80% of them found a single time. The top ten constitute about 20% of the sample. The CDR3 spans 13 residues, from the cysteine through the phenylalanine. Of all the DNA, just the CDR3 is kept, 39 bases in frame from base 1. As encoded in the germline V gene, CDR1 is MDHEN while CDR2 is SYDVKM. Trimming costs V 7 bases and J 4 bases, and their ends lie 14 bases apart. Patients with a history of autoimmune disease or receiving systemic immunosuppression were excluded from the trial. Peripheral blood for TCR sequencing was collected from all dose cohorts at baseline, on cycle 4 day 1, and on cycle 7 day 1. The samples were drawn from a first-in-human, open-label, multicenter phase I dose-escalation trial of ivuxolimab. The trial enrolled adults with locally advanced or metastatic head and neck squamous cell, hepatocellular, melanoma or renal cell carcinoma. CD4+ and CD8+ T cells were sorted separately from peripheral blood before TCR sequencing.

The material was CD4+ or CD8+ T cells sorted from blood, obtained in a trial of the OX40 agonist ivuxolimab. The chain links TRBV28 with TRBJ2-7; tentative D gene TRBD2, with 6 bases matching. The receptor's source is an adult with an advanced solid tumor such as melanoma, head and neck, liver or kidney cancer. Here the CDR3 is given as CASKEGSGYEQYF. The DNA sequence is given as TGTGCCAGCAAGGAGGGGAGCGGGTACGAGCAGTACTTC.